This T cell receptor (beta chain) came from a study of T cell repertoires in cytomegalovirus infection (dated by TCRdb to between 2018 and 2021). As for the study more broadly: Because public TCR beta signatures pointed to carriage of CMV infection together with the matching HLA type, the HLA type of each donor mattered for the analysis.

Taken from the germline V gene, the CDR1 and CDR2 loops are SGHTA and FQGNSA. Unmatched junction bases come to 5, with V trimmed by 1 base and J by 6 bases. From cysteine to phenylalanine, the CDR3 is 16 amino acids long. The CDR3 DNA has 48 bases and is translated from base 1. The sample holds many counts of this clonotype. The target of this receptor is not known. Base qualities are missing; no much larger clone stands one base away. Instrument used: Illumina HiSeq 1500. The public reads were reprocessed in TCRdb via fastp at Q25 and MiXCR, keeping in-frame beta chains. A single entry per CDR3 protein holds the most common genes and DNA from its merged rows. Across this sample there are approximately 750,000 distinct CDR3 sequences, with approximately 34% seen only once. Of the sample, roughly 2.8% falls within the top ten clones. The paper as a whole reports these results and caveats: In the ex vivo response, HLA-C-restricted CMV-specific TCR beta clonotypes were dominant, and in two of eight donors the single most frequent clonotype came from this HLA-C-restricted group. In both this cohort and an independent roughly 400-donor cohort, the cumulative frequency of public TCR beta family members distinguished carriers of CMV infection plus the relevant HLA type.

The sample consisted of PBMCs. The chain was built from TRBV7-2 and TRBJ2-3, and 12 junction bases match TRBD2. The origin of this receptor is a human donor in good health (CMV status not recorded). Some clones in this sample may be carry-over from other donors' samples. The CDR3 amino acid sequence is: CASSLVPSGGADTQYF. The DNA sequence is as follows: TGTGCCAGCAGCTTAGTCCCTAGCGGGGGGGCCGATACGCAGTATTTT.